One sample yielded the 31 T cell receptor beta chains listed below, sequenced in a study of shared clonotypes between healthy human individuals (dated by TCRdb to the early 2020s). The library came from the immunoSEQ multiplex PCR assay. TCRdb carries this immuneACCESS record with in-frame sequences only. Its versions omit some clonotypes, under half of them owing to an unresolved V gene in the studies checked, with the rest unexplained. For this sample the table gives roughly 2,500,000 clones, of which over 85% were detected only once. The top ten hold around 0.37% of the sample. The specimen was naive CD4+ T cells from PBMCs. The cell subset or site tag for this specimen amounts to: CD45RA+ positively selected. All receptors derive from a man in his late teens or twenties in good health. Some clones in this sample may be carry-over from other donors' samples.

The chain is built from TRBV6-5 and TRBJ2-5; no clear D. From germline, CDR1 is MNHEY and CDR2 SVGAGI. V gave up 5 bases and J gave up 10 bases, with 17 bases separating them. This CDR3 is 13 amino acids long. The CDR3 spells CASSPRPRAYQYF. CDR3 in DNA: TGTGCCAGCAGTCCCAGACCAAGGGCCTACCAGTACTTC.

J is TRBJ1-5 and V is TRBV6-6; D is unresolved. The CDR3 covers 15 residues. V lost 0 bases and J 2 bases, leaving 8 bases between the germline ends. Germline CDR1 reads MNHNY; CDR2 reads SVGAGI (reference sequence). CDR3 loop: CASSYSSAGNQPQHF. The CDR3 DNA sequence: TGTGCCAGCAGTTACTCTTCGGCAGGCAATCAGCCCCAGCATTTT.

This clone was seen only once. The chain carries TRBV5-1 and TRBJ2-3; D is ambiguous. V was trimmed by 6 bases and J by 6 bases, leaving 11 bases between them. Per germline, CDR1 SGHRS and CDR2 YFSETQ. The CDR3 sequence is 12 residues long. The DNA of the CDR3 is TGCGCCAGCACGGCCGTCTCCGATACGCAGTATTTT. This translates into CASTAVSDTQYF.

CDR3 in DNA: TGTGCCAGCAGTTTAGGGCAGGGGAAGTTATCCTACGAGCAGTACTTC. Protein sequence: CASSLGQGKLSYEQYF. This chain links TRBV27 with TRBJ2-7, with D possibly being TRBD1 (6 bases). Germline CDR1 is MNHEY and CDR2 is SMNVEV (reference sequence). V dropped 2 bases and J dropped 1 base, with 15 bases sitting between them. The CDR3 covers 16 residues.

The genes are TRBV18 and TRBJ2-3; no clear D. The CDR3 sequence is 14 residues long. Trimming took 3 bases from V and 4 from J, leaving 11 bases between them. The germline gives CDR1 KGHSH, CDR2 LQKENI. CDR3 sequence (DNA): TGTGCCAGCTCACCTTTGCCTGAGTCAGATACGCAGTATTTT. It is translated as CASSPLPESDTQYF.

The sample holds a few counts of this clone. Other DNA sequences in the sample encode the same CDR3. CDR3 coding DNA: TGTGCCAGCTCACCCGGACAGGGCGGCAATCAGCCCCAGCATTTT. The encoded protein is CASSPGQGGNQPQHF. V usage is TRBV18 and J usage is TRBJ1-5; TRBD1 matches 8 bases. CDR1 and CDR2 from the germline V gene are KGHSH and LQKENI. J gave up 2 bases and V 3 bases, and 3 bases lay outside the gene matches. This CDR3 region has 15 residues. The full variable domain, with the rest looked up from reference TRBV18 and TRBJ1-5, is NAGVMQNPRHLVRRRGQEARLRCSPMKGHSHVYWYRQLPEEGLKFMVYLQKENIIDESGMPKERFSAEFPKEGPSILRIQQVVRGDSAAYFCASSPGQGGNQPQHFGDGTRLSIL.

V and J are TRBV9 and TRBJ2-3; 9 bases are shared with TRBD2. The CDR3 totals 16 residues. V trimming: 0 bases; J trimming: 5 bases; junction bases outside the gene matches: 7. Germline lookup yields CDR1 SGDLS and CDR2 YYNGEE. For the CDR3, the DNA is TGTGCCAGCAGCGTAGGAGAGACTAGCGGAAAAGATACGCAGTATTTT. Its translation: CASSVGETSGKDTQYF. Supplemented by reference TRBV9 and TRBJ2-3, the full variable domain reads DSGVTQTPKHLITATGQRVTLRCSPRSGDLSVYWYQQSLDQGLQFLIQYYNGEERAKGNILERFSAQQFPDLHSELNLSSLELGDSALYFCASSVGETSGKDTQYFGPGTRLTVL.

This clone was detected only once. V gene TRBV5-4 combines with J gene TRBJ2-7; 7 bases agree with TRBD1. V trimming: 1 base; J trimming: 3 bases; junction bases outside the gene matches: 7. CDR3 length equals 15 residues. Germline V gene lookup returns CDR1 SGHNT and CDR2 YYREEE (reference sequence). The DNA of the CDR3 is TGTGCCAGCAGCTTGAGGGTCCAGGGGGACTACGAGCAGTACTTC. This encodes CASSLRVQGDYEQYF.

The rearrangement links TRBV7-9 to TRBJ2-7; D gene unclear. The CDR3 totals 15 residues. V lost 2 bases and J 4 bases, leaving 15 bases between the germline ends. Germline V lookup: CDR1 SEHNR, CDR2 FQNEAQ (reference sequence). The CDR3 reads CASSLRFTPEYEQYF. The DNA of the CDR3 is TGTGCCAGCAGCTTAAGATTTACCCCTGAATACGAGCAGTACTTC. The whole variable domain, remainder taken from reference TRBV7-9 and TRBJ2-7, is DTGVSQNPRHKITKRGQNVTFRCDPISEHNRLYWYRQTLGQGPEFLTYFQNEAQLEKSRLLSDRFSAERPKGSFSTLEIQRTEQGDSAMYLCASSLRFTPEYEQYFGPGTRLTVT.

This chain connects TRBV2 to TRBJ2-7; 7 nucleotides match TRBD1. The CDR3 spans 13 residues. Unmatched junction bases numbered 4, after V lost 6 bases and J lost 2 bases. Germline V gene sequence: CDR1 SNHLY, CDR2 FYNNEI. The chain's CDR3 is CASRRDSTYEQYF. CDR3 sequence (DNA): TGTGCCAGCAGGAGGGACAGTACCTACGAGCAGTACTTC. Based on the CDR3 plus reference TRBV2 and TRBJ2-7, the full variable domain is EPEVTQTPSHQVTQMGQEVILRCVPISNHLYFYWYRQILGQKVEFLVSFYNNEISEKSEIFDDQFSVERPDGSNFTLKIRSTKLEDSAMYFCASRRDSTYEQYFGPGTRLTVT.

V is TRBV4-2 and J is TRBJ1-3; TRBD1 aligns across 7 bases. V dropped 1 base and J dropped 10; count of bases not matched to a gene: 1. CDR3 length: 12 residues. CDR1 LGHNA and CDR2 YNFKEQ come from the germline V gene. The CDR3: CASSQVDRTIYF. CDR3 DNA sequence: TGTGCCAGCAGCCAAGTGGACAGGACCATATATTTT.

V usage is TRBV11-2 and J usage is TRBJ2-1; maybe TRBD2 (5 bases). This CDR3 is built from 16 residues. The ends were cut back, 5 bases at V and 5 bases at J, with 19 bases in the middle. The germline CDR1 and CDR2 sequences are SGHAT and FQNNGV. CDR3 nucleotide sequence: TGTGCCAGCAGCCGGGGTTCGGGGTTATCGAACAATGAGCAGTTCTTC. It encodes CASSRGSGLSNNEQFF.

About this clone: The identical CDR3 is also encoded by other nucleotide sequences in the sample. This sequence joins TRBV9 and TRBJ2-7, with a possible D match to TRBD1 (5 bases). V dropped 0 bases and J dropped 2 bases, with 9 bases sitting between them. The CDR3 totals 14 residues. Per germline, CDR1 SGDLS and CDR2 YYNGEE. The CDR3: CASSVDQGPYEQYF. The CDR3 region has the DNA TGTGCCAGCAGCGTAGACCAGGGTCCCTACGAGCAGTACTTC. The full variable domain, in which reference TRBV9 and TRBJ2-7 provide the parts outside the CDR3, is DSGVTQTPKHLITATGQRVTLRCSPRSGDLSVYWYQQSLDQGLQFLIQYYNGEERAKGNILERFSAQQFPDLHSELNLSSLELGDSALYFCASSVDQGPYEQYFGPGTRLTVT.

This clone was detected once. The rearrangement joins TRBV7-3 to TRBJ2-1, with D unclear. The CDR3 spans 13 residues. Deletions cut 2 bases from V and 7 bases from J, with 9 bases between. Germline-derived CDR1 and CDR2 are SGHTA and FQGTGA. CDR3 in amino acids: CASSLGSQNEQFF. CDR3 bases: TGTGCCAGCAGCTTAGGGTCTCAGAATGAGCAGTTCTTC.

CDR3 in DNA: TGTGCCAGCAGCCACAAACCGGGACAGGGCTACAATGAGCAGTTCTTC. Amino acids: CASSHKPGQGYNEQFF. V gene TRBV5-6 combines with J gene TRBJ2-1; the match to TRBD1 covers 9 bases. The CDR3 spans 16 residues. Germline CDR1 reads SGHDT; CDR2 reads YYEEEE. Losses at the gene ends were 4 bases for V and 3 bases for J; bases not matched to a gene: 8.

The V and J genes are TRBV28 and TRBJ1-2, with no clear D. The ends were cut back, 5 bases at V and 4 bases at J, with 11 bases in the middle. Germline lookup yields CDR1 MDHEN and CDR2 SYDVKM. The CDR3 totals 13 residues. The CDR3 nucleotides read TGTGCCAGCAGTCCCACGAGGGCCTATGGCTACACCTTC. This encodes CASSPTRAYGYTF.

This clone was detected once. CDR3 coding DNA: TGTGCCAGCAGTTTCCGACAGGGGGTCGAGCAGTACTTC. This codes for CASSFRQGVEQYF. The J gene is TRBJ2-7, the V gene TRBV28; 9 bases are a match to TRBD1. The germline V gene has CDR1 MDHEN and CDR2 SYDVKM. The CDR3 totals 13 residues. Trimming at V came to 3 bases and at J to 6 bases, leaving 3 bases not matched to a gene. Full variable domain (missing parts from reference TRBV28 and TRBJ2-7): DVKVTQSSRYLVKRTGEKVFLECVQDMDHENMFWYRQDPGLGLRLIYFSYDVKMKEKGDIPEGYSVSREKKERFSLILESASTNQTSMYLCASSFRQGVEQYFGPGTRLTVT.

V is TRBV4-2 and J is TRBJ2-3; 8 bases agree with TRBD2. V was pared by 0 bases and J by 2 bases, with 4 bases of the junction left unmatched. Germline-derived CDR1 and CDR2 are LGHNA and YNFKEQ. CDR3 length equals 16 residues. The CDR3 loop reads CASSQEVSGATDTQYF. The CDR3 coding sequence is TGTGCCAGCAGCCAAGAGGTTAGCGGGGCCACAGATACGCAGTATTTT.

Of note for this clone: At the DNA level, this CDR3 is encoded by other sequences in the same sample as well. This chain uses TRBV29-1 with TRBJ2-7; TRBD1 is a possible D gene (6 bases). Germline V CDR1 and CDR2: SQVTM, ANQGSEA. Trimming shortened V by 6 bases and J by 1 base, and 10 bases separated the two germline ends. The CDR3 is 12 amino acids. Here the CDR3 reads CSVARGSYEQYF. CDR3 DNA: TGCAGCGTAGCCAGGGGTTCCTACGAGCAGTACTTC.

The rearrangement joins TRBV15 to TRBJ1-1; no firm D call. The CDR3 consists of 13 residues. Germline V gene lookup returns CDR1 LNHNV and CDR2 YYDKDF (reference sequence). Trimming stripped 3 bases from V and 11 bases from J, with 16 bases between. The chain's CDR3 is CATSRATSPGAFF. The CDR3 DNA reads TGTGCCACCAGCAGGGCCACTAGTCCGGGGGCTTTCTTT.

In regard to this clone: Other DNA sequences in this specimen translate into the identical CDR3. This chain uses TRBV7-8 with TRBJ2-1; D is undetermined. Germline-derived CDR1 and CDR2 are SGHVS and FQNEAQ. The CDR3 contains 14 residues. Trimming pared 0 bases from V and 2 bases from J, leaving 5 bases between. The CDR3 DNA sequence: TGTGCCAGCAGCTTAGCGGGAACCTACAATGAGCAGTTCTTC. It codes for CASSLAGTYNEQFF.

The chain joins TRBV15 to TRBJ2-5; TRBD1 or TRBD2 may be the D gene (6 bases each). V was trimmed by 2 bases and J by 4 bases, leaving 14 bases between them. From germline, CDR1 is LNHNV and CDR2 YYDKDF (reference sequence). CDR3 length: 15 amino acids. The CDR3: CATSRRSGGRETQYF. CDR3 coding DNA: TGTGCCACCAGCAGAAGATCCGGGGGCCGAGAGACCCAGTACTTC.

The table lists this clone with a few counts. This rearrangement joins TRBV9 to TRBJ1-5; D unclear. Trimming removed 0 bases from V and 6 bases from J, with 10 bases in between. The length of the CDR3 is 14 residues. Germline assignment: CDR1 SGDLS and CDR2 YYNGEE. CDR3 DNA sequence: TGTGCCAGCAGCGTAGCAGGCGATGGTCAGCCCCAGCATTTT. It yields the protein CASSVAGDGQPQHF. The entire variable domain, with the rest obtained from reference TRBV9 and TRBJ1-5, is as follows: DSGVTQTPKHLITATGQRVTLRCSPRSGDLSVYWYQQSLDQGLQFLIQYYNGEERAKGNILERFSAQQFPDLHSELNLSSLELGDSALYFCASSVAGDGQPQHFGDGTRLSIL.

The J gene is TRBJ2-7, the V gene TRBV18; D unclear. Germline lookup yields CDR1 KGHSH and CDR2 LQKENI. The ends were cut back, 2 bases at V and 4 bases at J, with 15 bases in the middle. The CDR3 loop spans 15 amino acids. The CDR3 region is CASSPIVAVEYEQYF. For the CDR3, the DNA is TGTGCCAGCTCACCAATAGTGGCAGTTGAATACGAGCAGTACTTC.

The chain joins TRBV7-2 to TRBJ1-2; 7 bases match TRBD1. The CDR3 length is 14 residues. V was clipped by 3 bases and J by 2 bases; unmatched bases: 3. Per germline, CDR1 SGHTA and CDR2 FQGNSA. CDR3 nucleotides: TGTGCCAGCAGCTTTAGACAGGGCAACTATGGCTACACCTTC. This sequence encodes CASSFRQGNYGYTF.

V usage is TRBV6-6 and J usage is TRBJ1-2; 7 nucleotides agree with TRBD1. The germline CDR1 and CDR2 sequences are MNHNY and SVGAGI (reference sequence). V shed 6 bases, J shed 3 bases, and the junction held 4 bases outside the gene matches. The CDR3 sequence is 13 residues long. CDR3 protein: CASRRTGDYGYTF. The CDR3, as DNA: TGTGCCAGCAGACGCACAGGGGACTATGGCTACACCTTC.

This chain joins TRBV25-1 and TRBJ1-2, with D hard to call. Per the germline V gene, CDR1 is MGHDK and CDR2 is SYGVNS. The ends were cut back, 3 bases at V and 2 bases at J, with 10 bases in the middle. This CDR3 comprises 14 residues. The CDR3 DNA reads TGTGCCAGCAGTGATTACGGACCCAACTATGGCTACACCTTC. Protein product: CASSDYGPNYGYTF.

The rearrangement links TRBV20-1 to TRBJ1-2; unclear D gene. V lost 4 bases to trimming and J lost 5 bases, with 8 bases between them. The CDR3 has 11 residues. Germline CDR1 is DFQATT and CDR2 is SNEGSKA (reference sequence). This chain's CDR3 is CSAKDSYGYTF. CDR3 DNA sequence: TGCAGTGCTAAAGACTCATATGGCTACACCTTC.

V is TRBV29-1 and J is TRBJ2-1; the D gene is possibly TRBD2 (5 bases). Germline V gene data show CDR1 as SQVTM and CDR2 as ANQGSEA. The CDR3 runs to 15 residues. The V and J ends lost 0 bases and 4 bases respectively, with 13 bases between them. DNA of the CDR3: TGCAGCGTTGAAGATAGGAGGCATTATTACAATGAGCAGTTCTTC. It translates to CSVEDRRHYYNEQFF.

This chain joins TRBV7-2 and TRBJ2-1; 8 nucleotides agree with TRBD2. The CDR3 is made up of 14 amino acids. Germline CDR1 reads SGHTA; CDR2 reads FQGNSA. V gave up 3 bases and J gave up 5 bases; unmatched junction bases: 3. CDR3 nucleotide sequence: TGTGCCAGCAGCTTCCCCGGGAGGGACAATGAGCAGTTCTTC. Amino acid sequence: CASSFPGRDNEQFF.

J is TRBJ2-7 and V is TRBV10-1, with 14 positions matching TRBD2. Germline V gives CDR1 WNHNN, CDR2 SYGVQD (reference sequence). This CDR3 comprises 16 residues. J lost 3 bases, V lost 6 bases, and 7 bases had no gene match. The CDR3 loop is CASRPGLAGASYEQYF. CDR3 nucleotides: TGCGCCAGCAGGCCGGGACTAGCGGGAGCGAGCTACGAGCAGTACTTC.